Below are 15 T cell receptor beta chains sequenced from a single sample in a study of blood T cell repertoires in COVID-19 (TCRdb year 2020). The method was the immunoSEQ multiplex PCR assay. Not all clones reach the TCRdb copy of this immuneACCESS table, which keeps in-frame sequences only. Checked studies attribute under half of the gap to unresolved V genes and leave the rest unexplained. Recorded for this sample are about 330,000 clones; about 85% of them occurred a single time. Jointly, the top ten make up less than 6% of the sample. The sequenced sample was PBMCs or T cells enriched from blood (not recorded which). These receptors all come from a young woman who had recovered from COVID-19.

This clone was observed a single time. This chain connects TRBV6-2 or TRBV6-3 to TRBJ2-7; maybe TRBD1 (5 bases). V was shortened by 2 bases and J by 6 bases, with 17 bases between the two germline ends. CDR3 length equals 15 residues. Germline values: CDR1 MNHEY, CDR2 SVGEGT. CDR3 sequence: CASSYVSRGPIEQYF. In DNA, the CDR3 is TGTGCCAGCAGTTACGTCTCAAGGGGTCCTATCGAGCAGTACTTC.

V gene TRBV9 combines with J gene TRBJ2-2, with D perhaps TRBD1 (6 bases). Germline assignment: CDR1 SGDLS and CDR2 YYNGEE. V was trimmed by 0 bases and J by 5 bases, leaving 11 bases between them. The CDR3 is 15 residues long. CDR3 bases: TGTGCCAGCAGCGTAGTCCAGGGGCGGACCGGGGAGCTGTTTTTT. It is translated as CASSVVQGRTGELFF.

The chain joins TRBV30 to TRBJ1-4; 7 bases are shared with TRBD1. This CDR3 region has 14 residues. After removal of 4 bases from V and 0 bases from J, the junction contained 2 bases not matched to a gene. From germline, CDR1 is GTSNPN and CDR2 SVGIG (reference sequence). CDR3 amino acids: CAWNRGATNEKLFF. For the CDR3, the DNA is TGTGCCTGGAACAGGGGTGCAACTAATGAAAAACTGTTTTTT. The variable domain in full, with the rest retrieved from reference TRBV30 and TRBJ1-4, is SQTIHQWPATLVQPVGSPLSLECTVEGTSNPNLYWYRQAAGRGLQLLFYSVGIGQISSEVPQNLSASRPQDRQFILSSKKLLLSDSGFYLCAWNRGATNEKLFFGSGTQLSVL.

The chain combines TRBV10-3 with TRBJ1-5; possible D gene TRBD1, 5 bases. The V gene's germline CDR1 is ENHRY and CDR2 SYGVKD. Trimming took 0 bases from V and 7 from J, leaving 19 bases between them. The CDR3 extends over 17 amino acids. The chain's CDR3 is CAISESPDQGPHQPQHF. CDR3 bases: TGTGCCATCAGTGAGTCTCCGGATCAGGGCCCCCACCAGCCCCAGCATTTT.

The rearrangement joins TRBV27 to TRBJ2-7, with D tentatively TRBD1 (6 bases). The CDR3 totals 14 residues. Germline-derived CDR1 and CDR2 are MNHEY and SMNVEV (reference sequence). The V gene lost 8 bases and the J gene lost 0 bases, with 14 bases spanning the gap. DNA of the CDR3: TGTGCCAGCCAGGGGCAGGGGTACTCCTACGAGCAGTACTTC. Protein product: CASQGQGYSYEQYF.

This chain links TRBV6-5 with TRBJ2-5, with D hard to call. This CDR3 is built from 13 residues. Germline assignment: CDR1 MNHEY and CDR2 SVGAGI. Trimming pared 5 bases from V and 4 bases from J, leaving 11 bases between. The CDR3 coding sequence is TGTGCCAGCAGTCGTACTATTGGAGAGACCCAGTACTTC. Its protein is CASSRTIGETQYF.

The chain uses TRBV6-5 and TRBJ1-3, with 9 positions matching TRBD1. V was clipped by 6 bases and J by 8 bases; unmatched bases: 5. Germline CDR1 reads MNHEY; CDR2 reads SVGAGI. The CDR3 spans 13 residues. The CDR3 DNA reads TGTGCCAGCAGCGGACAGGGGAGGGACACCATATATTTT. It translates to CASSGQGRDTIYF.

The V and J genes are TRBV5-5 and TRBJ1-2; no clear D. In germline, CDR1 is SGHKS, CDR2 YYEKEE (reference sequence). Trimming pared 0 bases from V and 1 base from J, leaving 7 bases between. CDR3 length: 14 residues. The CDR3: CASSLGQDNYGYTF. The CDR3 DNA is TGTGCCAGCAGCTTGGGACAAGATAACTATGGCTACACCTTC.

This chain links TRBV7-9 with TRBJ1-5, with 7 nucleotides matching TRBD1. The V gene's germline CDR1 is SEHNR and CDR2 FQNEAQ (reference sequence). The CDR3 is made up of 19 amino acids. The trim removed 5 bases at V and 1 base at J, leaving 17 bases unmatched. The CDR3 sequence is CASSQGQAAPMGSNQPQHF. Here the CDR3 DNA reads TGTGCCAGCAGCCAAGGACAGGCCGCCCCCATGGGGAGCAATCAGCCCCAGCATTTT.

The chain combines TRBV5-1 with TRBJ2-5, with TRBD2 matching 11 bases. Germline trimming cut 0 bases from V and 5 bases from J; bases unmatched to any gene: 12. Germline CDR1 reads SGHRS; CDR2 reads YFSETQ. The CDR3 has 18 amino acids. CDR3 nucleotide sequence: TGCGCCAGCAGCTTGGGACTACTAGCGGGGGACTCTTTCGAGACCCAGTACTTC. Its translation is CASSLGLLAGDSFETQYF. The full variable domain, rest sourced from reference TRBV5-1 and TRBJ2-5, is KAGVTQTPRYLIKTRGQQVTLSCSPISGHRSVSWYQQTPGQGLQFLFEYFSETQRNKGNFPGRFSGRQFSNSRSEMNVSTLELGDSALYLCASSLGLLAGDSFETQYFGPGTRLLVL.

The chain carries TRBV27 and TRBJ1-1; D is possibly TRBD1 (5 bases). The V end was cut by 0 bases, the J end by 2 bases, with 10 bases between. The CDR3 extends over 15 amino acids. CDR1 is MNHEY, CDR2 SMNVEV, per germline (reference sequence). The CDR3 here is CASSLSSWTNTEAFF. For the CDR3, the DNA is TGTGCCAGCAGTTTATCCTCGTGGACAAACACTGAAGCTTTCTTT.

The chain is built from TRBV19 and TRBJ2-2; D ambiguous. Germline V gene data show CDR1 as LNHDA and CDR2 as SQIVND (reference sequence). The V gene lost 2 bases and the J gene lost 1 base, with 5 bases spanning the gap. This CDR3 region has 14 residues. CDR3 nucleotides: TGTGCCAGTAGTATACCAGGGAACACCGGGGAGCTGTTTTTT. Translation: CASSIPGNTGELFF. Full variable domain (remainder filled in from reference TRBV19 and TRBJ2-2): DGGITQSPKYLFRKEGQNVTLSCEQNLNHDAMYWYRQDPGQGLRLIYYSQIVNDFQKGDIAEGYSVSREKKESFPLTVTSAQKNPTAFYLCASSIPGNTGELFFGEGSRLTVL.

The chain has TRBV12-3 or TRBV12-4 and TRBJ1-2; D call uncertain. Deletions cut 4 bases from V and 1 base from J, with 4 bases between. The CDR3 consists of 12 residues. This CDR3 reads CASSSHNYGYTF. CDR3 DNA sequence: TGTGCCAGCAGTTCCCATAACTATGGCTACACCTTC.

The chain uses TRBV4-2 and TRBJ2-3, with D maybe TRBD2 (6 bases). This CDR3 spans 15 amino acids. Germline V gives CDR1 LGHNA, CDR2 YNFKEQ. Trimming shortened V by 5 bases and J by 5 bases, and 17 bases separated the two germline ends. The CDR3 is CASSYGRLGGDTQYF. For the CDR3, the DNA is TGTGCCAGCAGCTACGGGAGACTGGGGGGAGATACGCAGTATTTT.

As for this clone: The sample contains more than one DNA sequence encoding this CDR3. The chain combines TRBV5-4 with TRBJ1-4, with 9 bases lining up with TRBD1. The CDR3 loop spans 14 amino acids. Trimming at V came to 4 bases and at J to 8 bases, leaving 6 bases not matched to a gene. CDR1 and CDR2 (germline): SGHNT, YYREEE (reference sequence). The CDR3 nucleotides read TGTGCCAGCAGCCTGGGACAGGGACGAGAAAAACTGTTTTTT. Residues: CASSLGQGREKLFF.